This record covers a single TCR beta chain. Repertoires were generated with immunoSEQ multiplex PCR, while TCRdb's copy carries only in-frame clones and drops some. The profile covers under 150,000 clones, with 70% to 90% appearing a single time and over 5% taken by the ten largest. This specimen comes from a study of T cell responses to AZD1222 COVID-19 vaccine. Specimen: peripheral blood, collected 28 days after the second AZD1222 dose. The receptor comes from an adult who received the AZD1222 COVID-19 vaccine.

This CDR3 reads CASSLTGGLGNTIYF. CDR3 nucleotide sequence: TGTGCCAGCAGCTTAACAGGGGGCCTCGGAAACACCATATATTTT. The chain recombines TRBV7-2 with TRBJ1-3; TRBD1 matches at 9 bases. This CDR3 comprises 15 residues. The germline V gene encodes CDR1 SGHTA and CDR2 FQGNSA. With 2 bases clipped from V and 4 bases from J, the junction kept 3 bases outside the gene matches.